This T cell receptor (beta chain) was identified during a study of T cell responses to AZD1222 COVID-19 vaccine. Points from the study as a whole: Donors were mostly white British, more females; clonal diversity possibly underestimated. Baseline seropositivity characterized only 5 to 7 AZD1222 recipients.

Trimming took off 6 bases at V and 6 bases at J, with 8 bases between the two ends. CDR1 MNHEY and CDR2 SVGAGI come from the germline V gene. The CDR3 length is 11 residues. The protocol was immunoSEQ multiplex PCR, while the TCRdb copy is restricted to in-frame clones and leaves out a portion. Found here are more than 85,000 clones, nearly 90% of them singletons; the top ten hold 3.2%. Of note for this clone: What it binds is unknown.

The chain recombines TRBV6-5 with TRBJ1-1; no reliable D call. Sequencing used peripheral blood, obtained on day 0 of AZD1222 vaccination. The origin of this receptor is an adult in good health. The CDR3 DNA is TGTGCCAGCAGGCTCCCGCCTGAAGCTTTCTTT. Residues: CASRLPPEAFF.